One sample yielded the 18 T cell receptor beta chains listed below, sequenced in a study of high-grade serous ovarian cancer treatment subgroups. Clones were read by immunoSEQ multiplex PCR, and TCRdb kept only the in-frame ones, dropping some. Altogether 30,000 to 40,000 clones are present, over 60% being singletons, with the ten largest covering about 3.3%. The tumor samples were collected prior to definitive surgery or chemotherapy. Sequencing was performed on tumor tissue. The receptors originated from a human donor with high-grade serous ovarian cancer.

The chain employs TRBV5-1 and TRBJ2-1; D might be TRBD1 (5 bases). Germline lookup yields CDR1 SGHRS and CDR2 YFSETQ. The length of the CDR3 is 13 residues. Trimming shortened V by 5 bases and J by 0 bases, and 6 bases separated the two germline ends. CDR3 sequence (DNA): TGCGCCAGCAGAGACAGCTCCTACAATGAGCAGTTCTTC. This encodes CASRDSSYNEQFF. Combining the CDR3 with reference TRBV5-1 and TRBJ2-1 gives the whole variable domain KAGVTQTPRYLIKTRGQQVTLSCSPISGHRSVSWYQQTPGQGLQFLFEYFSETQRNKGNFPGRFSGRQFSNSRSEMNVSTLELGDSALYLCASRDSSYNEQFFGPGTRLTVL.

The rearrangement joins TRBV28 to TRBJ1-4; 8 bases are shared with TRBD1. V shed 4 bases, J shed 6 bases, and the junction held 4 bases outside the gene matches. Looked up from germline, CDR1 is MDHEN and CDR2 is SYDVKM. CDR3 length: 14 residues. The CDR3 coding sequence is TGTGCCAGCAGTTGGACAGGGTATGATGAAAAACTGTTTTTT. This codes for CASSWTGYDEKLFF.

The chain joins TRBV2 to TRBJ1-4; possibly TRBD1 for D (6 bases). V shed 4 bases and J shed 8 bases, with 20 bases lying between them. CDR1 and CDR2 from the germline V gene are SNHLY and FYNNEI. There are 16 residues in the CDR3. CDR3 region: CASSVTATGREEKLFF. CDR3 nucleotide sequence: TGTGCCAGCAGTGTGACAGCGACAGGCAGAGAGGAAAAACTGTTTTTT.

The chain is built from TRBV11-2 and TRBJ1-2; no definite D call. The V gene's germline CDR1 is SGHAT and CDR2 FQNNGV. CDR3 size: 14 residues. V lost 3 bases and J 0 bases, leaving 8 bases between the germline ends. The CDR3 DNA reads TGTGCCAGCAGCTTCGCAGGAGCTAACTATGGCTACACCTTC. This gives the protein CASSFAGANYGYTF.

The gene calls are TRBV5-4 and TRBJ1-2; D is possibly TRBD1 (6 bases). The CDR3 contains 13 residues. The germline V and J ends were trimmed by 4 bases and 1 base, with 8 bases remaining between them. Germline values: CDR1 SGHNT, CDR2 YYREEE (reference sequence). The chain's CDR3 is CASSPDSNYGYTF. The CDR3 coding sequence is TGTGCCAGCAGCCCGGACAGTAACTATGGCTACACCTTC.

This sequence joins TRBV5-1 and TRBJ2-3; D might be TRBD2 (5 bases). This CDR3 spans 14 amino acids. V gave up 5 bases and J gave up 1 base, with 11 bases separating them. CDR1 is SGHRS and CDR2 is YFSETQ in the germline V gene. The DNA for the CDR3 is TGCGCCAGCAGGAGGGAACCGGGCACAGATACGCAGTATTTT. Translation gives CASRREPGTDTQYF.

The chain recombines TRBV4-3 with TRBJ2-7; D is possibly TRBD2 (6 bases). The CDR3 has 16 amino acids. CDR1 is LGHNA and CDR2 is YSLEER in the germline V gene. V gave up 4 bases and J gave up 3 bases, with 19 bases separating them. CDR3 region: CASSPRALRAGYEQYF. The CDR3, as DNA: TGCGCCAGCAGCCCCCGGGCACTCAGAGCGGGCTACGAGCAGTACTTC.

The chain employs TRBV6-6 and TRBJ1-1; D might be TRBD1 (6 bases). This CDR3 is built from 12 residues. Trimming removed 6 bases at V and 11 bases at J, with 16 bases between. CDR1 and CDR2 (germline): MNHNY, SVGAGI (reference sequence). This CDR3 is CASRPQGMDAFF. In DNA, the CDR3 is TGTGCCAGCAGGCCGCAGGGGATGGACGCTTTCTTT.

CDR3 residues: CASRRAVGELFF. CDR3 DNA: TGTGCCAGCCGCAGGGCTGTCGGGGAGCTGTTTTTT. The V gene is TRBV28, the J gene TRBJ2-2; D perhaps matches TRBD1 (5 bases). Germline V lookup: CDR1 MDHEN, CDR2 SYDVKM. This CDR3 is 12 amino acids long. V was cut by 8 bases and J by 7 bases, with 11 bases left in between.

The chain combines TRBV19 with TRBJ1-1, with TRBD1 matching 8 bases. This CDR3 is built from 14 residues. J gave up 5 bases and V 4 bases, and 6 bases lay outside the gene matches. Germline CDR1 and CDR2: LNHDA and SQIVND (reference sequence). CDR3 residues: CASSRQGAATEAFF. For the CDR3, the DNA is TGTGCCAGTAGTAGGCAGGGGGCTGCGACTGAAGCTTTCTTT.

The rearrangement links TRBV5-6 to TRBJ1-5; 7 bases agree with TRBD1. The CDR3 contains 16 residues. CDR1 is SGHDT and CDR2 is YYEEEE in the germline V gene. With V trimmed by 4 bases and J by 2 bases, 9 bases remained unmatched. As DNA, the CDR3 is TGTGCCAGCAGCGAGAGCAGGGGGGTCGGCAATCAGCCCCAGCATTTT. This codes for CASSESRGVGNQPQHF.

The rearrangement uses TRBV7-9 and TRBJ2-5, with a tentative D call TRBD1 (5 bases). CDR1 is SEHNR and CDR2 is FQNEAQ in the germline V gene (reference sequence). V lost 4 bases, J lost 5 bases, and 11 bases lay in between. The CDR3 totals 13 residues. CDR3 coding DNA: TGTGCCAGCAGCTATCTTCCAGGGGAGACCCAGTACTTC. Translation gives CASSYLPGETQYF.

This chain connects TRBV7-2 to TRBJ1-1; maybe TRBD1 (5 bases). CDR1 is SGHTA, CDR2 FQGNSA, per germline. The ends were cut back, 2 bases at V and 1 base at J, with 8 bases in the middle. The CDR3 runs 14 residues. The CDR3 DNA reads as TGTGCCAGCAGCTTATATGACAGGAACACTGAAGCTTTCTTT. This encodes CASSLYDRNTEAFF.

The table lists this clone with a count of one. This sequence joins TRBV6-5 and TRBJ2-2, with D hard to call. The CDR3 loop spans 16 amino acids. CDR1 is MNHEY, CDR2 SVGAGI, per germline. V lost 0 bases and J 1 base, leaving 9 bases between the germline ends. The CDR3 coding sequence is TGTGCCAGCAGTTACTCTTTCCGGAGGAACACCGGGGAGCTGTTTTTT. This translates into CASSYSFRRNTGELFF.

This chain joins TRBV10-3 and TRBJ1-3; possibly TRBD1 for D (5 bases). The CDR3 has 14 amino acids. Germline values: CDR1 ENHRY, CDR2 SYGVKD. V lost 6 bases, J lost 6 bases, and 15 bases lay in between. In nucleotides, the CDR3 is TGTGCCATCAGGAAGGCAGGGAACGAAAACACCATATATTTT. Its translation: CAIRKAGNENTIYF.

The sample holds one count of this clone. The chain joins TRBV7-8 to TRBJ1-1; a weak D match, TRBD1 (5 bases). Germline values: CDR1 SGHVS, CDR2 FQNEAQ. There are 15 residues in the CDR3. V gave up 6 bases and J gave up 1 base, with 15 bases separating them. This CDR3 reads CASRPPGLKNTEAFF. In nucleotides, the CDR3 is TGTGCCAGCAGACCTCCGGGACTCAAGAACACTGAAGCTTTCTTT.

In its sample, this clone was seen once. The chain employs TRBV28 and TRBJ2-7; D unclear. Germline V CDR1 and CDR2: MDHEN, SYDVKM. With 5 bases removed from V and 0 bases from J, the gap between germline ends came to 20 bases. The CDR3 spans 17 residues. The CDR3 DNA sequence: TGTGCCAGCAGTCCCCGCCTCCGTGGCGACCGCTCCTACGAGCAGTACTTC. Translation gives CASSPRLRGDRSYEQYF.

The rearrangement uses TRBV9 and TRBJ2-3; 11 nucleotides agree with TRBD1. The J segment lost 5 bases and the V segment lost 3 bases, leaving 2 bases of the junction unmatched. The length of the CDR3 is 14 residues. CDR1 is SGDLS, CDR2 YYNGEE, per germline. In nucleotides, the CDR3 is TGTGCCAGCAGCGAGGACAGGGGGCTAGATACGCAGTATTTT. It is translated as CASSEDRGLDTQYF.